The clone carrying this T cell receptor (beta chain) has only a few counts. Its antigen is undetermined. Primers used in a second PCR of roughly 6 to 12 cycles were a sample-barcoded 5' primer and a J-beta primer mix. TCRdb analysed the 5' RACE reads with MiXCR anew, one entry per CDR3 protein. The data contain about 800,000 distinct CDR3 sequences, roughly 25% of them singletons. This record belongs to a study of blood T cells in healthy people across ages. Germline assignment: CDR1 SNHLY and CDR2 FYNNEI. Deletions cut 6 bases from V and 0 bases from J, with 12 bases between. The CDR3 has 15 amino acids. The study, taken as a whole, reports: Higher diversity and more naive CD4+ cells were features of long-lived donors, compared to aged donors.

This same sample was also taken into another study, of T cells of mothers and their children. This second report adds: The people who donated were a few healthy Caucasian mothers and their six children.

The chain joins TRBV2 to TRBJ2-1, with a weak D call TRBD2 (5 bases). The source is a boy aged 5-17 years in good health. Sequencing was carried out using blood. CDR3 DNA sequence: TGTGCCAGCAGATGGGAGCAAAGCTCCTACAATGAGCAGTTCTTC. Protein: CASRWEQSSYNEQFF.